The T cell receptor (beta chain) described here comes from a study of T cell repertoires in cytomegalovirus infection. About the study: CMV epitopes, recently identified HLA-C-restricted and well-studied HLA-B-restricted, were used. In public TCR beta signatures, there were indications of both CMV infection and matching HLA type. Study-level results: CMV-specific HLA-C-restricted TCR beta clonotypes dominated the ex vivo response. Summed public TCR beta family frequency identified CMV carriers bearing the relevant HLA.

This clonotype was observed a handful of times. The antigen is unknown. Each CDR3 protein gets one entry after TCRdb re-called the reads with MiXCR. Among hundreds of thousands of distinct CDR3 sequences, roughly a third were seen once, and the ten largest hold around a sixth. Germline V lookup: CDR1 DFQATT, CDR2 SNEGSKA (reference sequence). CDR3 length equals 13 residues. Trimming left V 0 bases short and J 4 bases short, with 9 bases between. The TCR was taken from a human donor in good health (CMV status not recorded). Some clones in this sample may be carry-over from other donors' samples. Material: cultured PBMCs, obtained from culture after CMV antigen stimulation. The chain couples TRBV20-1 to TRBJ1-1; no firm D call. The CDR3 nucleotides read TGCAGTGCTAGAGATCTCCGGGGCACTGAAGCTTTCTTT. Protein: CSARDLRGTEAFF.